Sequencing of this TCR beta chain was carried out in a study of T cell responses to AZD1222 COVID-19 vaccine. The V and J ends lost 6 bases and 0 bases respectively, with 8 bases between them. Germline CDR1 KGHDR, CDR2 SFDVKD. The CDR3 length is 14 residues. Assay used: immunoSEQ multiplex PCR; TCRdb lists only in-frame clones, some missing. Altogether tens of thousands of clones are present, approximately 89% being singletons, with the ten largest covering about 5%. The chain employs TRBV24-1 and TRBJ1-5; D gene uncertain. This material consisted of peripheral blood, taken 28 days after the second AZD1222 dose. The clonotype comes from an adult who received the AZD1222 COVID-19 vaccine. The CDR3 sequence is CATSRPNSNQPQHF. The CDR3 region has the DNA TGTGCCACCAGTCGCCCTAATAGCAATCAGCCCCAGCATTTT.